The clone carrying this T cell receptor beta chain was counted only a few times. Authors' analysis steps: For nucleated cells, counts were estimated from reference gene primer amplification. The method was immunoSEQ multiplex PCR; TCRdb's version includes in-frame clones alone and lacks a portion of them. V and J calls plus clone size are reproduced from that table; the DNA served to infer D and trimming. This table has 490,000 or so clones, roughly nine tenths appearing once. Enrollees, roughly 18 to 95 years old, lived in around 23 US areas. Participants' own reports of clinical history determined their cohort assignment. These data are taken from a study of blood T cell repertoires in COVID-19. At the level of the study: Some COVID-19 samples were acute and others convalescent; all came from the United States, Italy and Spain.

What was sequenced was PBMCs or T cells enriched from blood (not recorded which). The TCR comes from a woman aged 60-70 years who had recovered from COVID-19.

The CDR3 sequence: CASSKGEKGEAFF. DNA for the CDR3: TGTGCCAGCAGCAAAGGGGAAAAGGGTGAAGCTTTCTTT. The V call is TRBV9, the J call TRBJ1-1; a possible D gene is TRBD1 (5 bases). The germline V gene has CDR1 SGDLS and CDR2 YYNGEE. The CDR3 sequence is 13 residues long. Trimming took off 4 bases at V and 7 bases at J, with 14 bases between the two ends.